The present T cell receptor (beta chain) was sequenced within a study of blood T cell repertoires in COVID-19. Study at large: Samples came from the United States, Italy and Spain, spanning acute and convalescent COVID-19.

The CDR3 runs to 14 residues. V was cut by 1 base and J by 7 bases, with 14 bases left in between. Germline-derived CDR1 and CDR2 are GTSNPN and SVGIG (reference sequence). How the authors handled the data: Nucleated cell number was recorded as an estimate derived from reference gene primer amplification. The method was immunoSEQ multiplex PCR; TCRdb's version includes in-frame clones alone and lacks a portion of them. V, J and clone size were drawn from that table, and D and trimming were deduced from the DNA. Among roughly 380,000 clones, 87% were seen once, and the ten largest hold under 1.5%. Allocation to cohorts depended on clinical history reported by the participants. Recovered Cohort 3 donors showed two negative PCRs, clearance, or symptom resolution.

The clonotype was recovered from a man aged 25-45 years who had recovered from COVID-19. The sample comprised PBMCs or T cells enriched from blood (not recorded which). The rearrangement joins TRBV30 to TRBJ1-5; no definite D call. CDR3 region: CAWSALAGSQPQHF. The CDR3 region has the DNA TGTGCCTGGAGTGCGTTGGCAGGTTCGCAGCCCCAGCATTTT.